This record covers a single T cell receptor beta chain. These data originate in a study of T-cell reconstitution after alpha-beta-depleted transplantation in children. Germline loops: CDR1 DFQATT, CDR2 SNEGSKA (reference sequence). V lost 5 bases and J lost 9, with 14 bases in between. The length of the CDR3 is 12 residues. This sample's TCRbeta library carried unique molecular identifier barcodes. MiXCR, applied by TCRdb to the PCR reads, yields one record per CDR3 protein. The repertoire consists of about 400,000 distinct CDR3 sequences, with 10% to 15% occurring once and the leading ten covering around 4.5%.

The TCR sequence derives from a human donor who donated a stem cell graft to a child with Fanconi anemia. The sample was PBMCs, taken from the stem cell graft. The rearrangement joins TRBV20-1 to TRBJ1-5; the D is unclear. CDR3 residues: CSAPLPLGPQHF. CDR3 coding DNA: TGCAGTGCTCCCCTCCCCCTTGGGCCCCAGCATTTT.